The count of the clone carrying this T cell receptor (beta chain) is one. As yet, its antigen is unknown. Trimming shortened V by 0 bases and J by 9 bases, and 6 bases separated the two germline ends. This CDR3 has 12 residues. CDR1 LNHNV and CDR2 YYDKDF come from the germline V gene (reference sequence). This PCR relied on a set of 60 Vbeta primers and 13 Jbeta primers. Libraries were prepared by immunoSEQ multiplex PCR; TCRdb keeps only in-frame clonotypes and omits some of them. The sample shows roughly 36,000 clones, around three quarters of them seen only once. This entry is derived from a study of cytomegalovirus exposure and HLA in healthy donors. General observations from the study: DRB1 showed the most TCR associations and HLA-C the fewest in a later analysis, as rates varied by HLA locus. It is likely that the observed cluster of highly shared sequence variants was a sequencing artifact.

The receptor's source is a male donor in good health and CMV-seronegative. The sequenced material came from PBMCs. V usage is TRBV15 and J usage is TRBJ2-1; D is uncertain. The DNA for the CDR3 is TGTGCCACCAGCAGAGATCTAGGTGAGCAGTTCTTC. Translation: CATSRDLGEQFF.